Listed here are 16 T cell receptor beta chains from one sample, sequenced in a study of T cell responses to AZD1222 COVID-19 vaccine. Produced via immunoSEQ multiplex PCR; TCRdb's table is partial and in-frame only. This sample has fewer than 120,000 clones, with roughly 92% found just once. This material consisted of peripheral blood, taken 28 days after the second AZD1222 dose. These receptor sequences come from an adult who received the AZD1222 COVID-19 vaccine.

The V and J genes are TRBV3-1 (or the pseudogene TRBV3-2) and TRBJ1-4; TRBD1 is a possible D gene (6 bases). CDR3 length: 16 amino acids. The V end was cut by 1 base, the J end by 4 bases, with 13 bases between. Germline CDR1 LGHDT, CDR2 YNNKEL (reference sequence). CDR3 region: CASSQVTGASNEKLFF. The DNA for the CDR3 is TGTGCCAGCAGCCAAGTGACGGGGGCTAGTAATGAAAAACTGTTTTTT.

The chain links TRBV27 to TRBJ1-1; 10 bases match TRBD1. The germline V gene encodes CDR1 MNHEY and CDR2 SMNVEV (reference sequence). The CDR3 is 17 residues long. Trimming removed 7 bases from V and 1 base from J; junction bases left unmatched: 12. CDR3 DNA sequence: TGTGCCAGCACCCAGGGACAGGGGAGATGGGGGAACACTGAAGCTTTCTTT. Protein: CASTQGQGRWGNTEAFF.

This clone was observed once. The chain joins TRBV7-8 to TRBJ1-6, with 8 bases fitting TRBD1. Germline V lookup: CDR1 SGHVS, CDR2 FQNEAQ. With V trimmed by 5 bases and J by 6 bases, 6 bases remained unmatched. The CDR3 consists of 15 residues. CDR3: CASSGGQVINSPLHF. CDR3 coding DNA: TGTGCCAGCAGCGGGGGACAGGTTATTAATTCACCCCTCCACTTT.

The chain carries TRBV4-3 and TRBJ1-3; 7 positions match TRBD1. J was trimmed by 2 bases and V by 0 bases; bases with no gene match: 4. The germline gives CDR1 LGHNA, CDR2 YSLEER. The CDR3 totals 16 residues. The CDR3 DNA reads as TGCGCCAGCAGCCAAGATAGTACAGGGGCTGGAAACACCATATATTTT. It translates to CASSQDSTGAGNTIYF.

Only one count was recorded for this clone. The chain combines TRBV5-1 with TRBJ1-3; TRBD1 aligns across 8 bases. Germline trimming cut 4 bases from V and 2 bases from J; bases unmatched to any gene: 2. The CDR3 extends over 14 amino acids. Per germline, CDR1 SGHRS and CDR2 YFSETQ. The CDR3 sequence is CASSGTGPGNTIYF. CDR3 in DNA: TGCGCCAGCAGCGGGACAGGACCTGGAAACACCATATATTTT.

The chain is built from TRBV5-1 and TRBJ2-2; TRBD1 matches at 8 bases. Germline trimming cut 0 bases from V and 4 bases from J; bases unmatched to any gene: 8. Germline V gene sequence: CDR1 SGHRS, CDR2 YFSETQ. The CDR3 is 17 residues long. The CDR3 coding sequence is TGCGCCAGCAGCTTGGGGGGCAGGGGGCCTGGCACCGGGGAGCTGTTTTTT. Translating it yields CASSLGGRGPGTGELFF.

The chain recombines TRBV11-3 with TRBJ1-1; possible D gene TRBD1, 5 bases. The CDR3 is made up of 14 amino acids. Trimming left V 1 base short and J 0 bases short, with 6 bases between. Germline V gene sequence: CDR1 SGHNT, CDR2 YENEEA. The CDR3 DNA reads TGTGCCAGCAGCTTAGCAGGGATGAACACTGAAGCTTTCTTT. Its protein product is CASSLAGMNTEAFF.

The CDR3 spells CASSQDGGQATNEKLFF. In nucleotides, the CDR3 is TGCGCCAGCAGCCAAGATGGAGGACAGGCAACTAATGAAAAACTGTTTTTT. The J gene is TRBJ1-4, the V gene TRBV4-3; TRBD1 matches 7 bases. J was trimmed by 0 bases and V by 0 bases; bases with no gene match: 4. The length of the CDR3 is 17 residues. Germline CDR1 LGHNA, CDR2 YSLEER.

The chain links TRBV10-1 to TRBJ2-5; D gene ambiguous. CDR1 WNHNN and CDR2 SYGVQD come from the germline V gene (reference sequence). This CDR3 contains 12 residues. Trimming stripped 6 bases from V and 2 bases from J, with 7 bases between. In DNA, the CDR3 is TGCGCCAGCAGCCCGTCACAAGAGACCCAGTACTTC. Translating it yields CASSPSQETQYF.

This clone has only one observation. In DNA form, the CDR3 reads TGTGCCAGCAGGGCGGGACTTACCTATAATTCACCCCTCCACTTT. Its translation is CASRAGLTYNSPLHF. This sequence joins TRBV6-5 and TRBJ1-6; the D gene is possibly TRBD1 (5 bases). This CDR3 region has 15 residues. The germline CDR1 and CDR2 sequences are MNHEY and SVGAGI. The ends were cut back, 6 bases at V and 2 bases at J, with 11 bases in the middle.

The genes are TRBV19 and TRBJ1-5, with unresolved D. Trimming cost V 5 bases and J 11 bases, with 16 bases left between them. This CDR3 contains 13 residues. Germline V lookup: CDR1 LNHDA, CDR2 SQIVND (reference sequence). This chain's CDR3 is CASSRPVVRAQHF. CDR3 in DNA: TGTGCCAGTAGTCGCCCGGTCGTTCGGGCCCAGCATTTT.

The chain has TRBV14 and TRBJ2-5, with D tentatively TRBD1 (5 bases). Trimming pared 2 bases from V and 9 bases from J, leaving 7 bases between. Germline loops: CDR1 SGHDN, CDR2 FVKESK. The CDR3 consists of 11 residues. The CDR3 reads CASSQMGPQYF. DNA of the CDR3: TGTGCCAGCAGCCAAATGGGGCCCCAGTACTTC.

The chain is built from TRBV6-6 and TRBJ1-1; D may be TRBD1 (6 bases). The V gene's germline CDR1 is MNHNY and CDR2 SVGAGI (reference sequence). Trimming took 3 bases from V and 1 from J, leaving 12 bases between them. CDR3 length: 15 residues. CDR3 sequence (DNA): TGTGCCAGCAGTTATTCGGCAGGGGCGAACACTGAAGCTTTCTTT. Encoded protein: CASSYSAGANTEAFF.

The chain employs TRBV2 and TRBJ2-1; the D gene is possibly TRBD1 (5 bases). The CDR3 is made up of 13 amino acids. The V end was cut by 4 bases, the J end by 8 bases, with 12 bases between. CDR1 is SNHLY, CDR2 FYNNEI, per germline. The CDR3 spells CASSGGRGDEQFF. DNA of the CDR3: TGTGCCAGCAGTGGGGGTAGGGGTGATGAGCAGTTCTTC.

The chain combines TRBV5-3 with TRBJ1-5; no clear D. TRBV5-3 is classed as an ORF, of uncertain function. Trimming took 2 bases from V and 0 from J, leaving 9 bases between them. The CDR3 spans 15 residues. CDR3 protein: CARSLSRNSNQPQHF. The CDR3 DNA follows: TGTGCCAGAAGCTTATCTCGTAATAGCAATCAGCCCCAGCATTTT.

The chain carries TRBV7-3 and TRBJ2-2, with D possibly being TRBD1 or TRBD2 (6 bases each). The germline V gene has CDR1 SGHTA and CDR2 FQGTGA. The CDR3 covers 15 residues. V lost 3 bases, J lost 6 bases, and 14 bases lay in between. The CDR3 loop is CASSFPGARPGELFF. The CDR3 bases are TGTGCCAGCAGCTTCCCGGGGGCCAGACCCGGGGAGCTGTTTTTT.